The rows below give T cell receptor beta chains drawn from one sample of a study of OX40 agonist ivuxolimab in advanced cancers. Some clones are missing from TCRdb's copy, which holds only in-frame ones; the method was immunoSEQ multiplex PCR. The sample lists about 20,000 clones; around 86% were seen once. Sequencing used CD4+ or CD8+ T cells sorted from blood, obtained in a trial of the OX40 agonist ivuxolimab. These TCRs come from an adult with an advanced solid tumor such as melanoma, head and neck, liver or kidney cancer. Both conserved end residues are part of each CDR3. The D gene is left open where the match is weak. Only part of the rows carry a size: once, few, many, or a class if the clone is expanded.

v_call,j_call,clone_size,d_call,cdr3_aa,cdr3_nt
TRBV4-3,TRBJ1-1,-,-,CASSQDFGDEAFF,TGCGCCAGCAGCCAAGATTTCGGGGATGAAGCTTTCTTT
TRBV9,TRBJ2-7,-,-,CASSVSNLAPYEQYF,TGTGCCAGCAGCGTCTCAAACCTGGCCCCCTACGAGCAGTACTTC
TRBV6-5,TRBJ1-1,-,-,CASSYSDEAFF,TGTGCCAGCAGTTACTCAGACGAAGCTTTCTTT
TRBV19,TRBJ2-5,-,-,CASSVRDLETQYF,TGTGCCAGTAGTGTCCGGGACTTGGAGACCCAGTACTTC
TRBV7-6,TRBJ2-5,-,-,CASSSLSVTWDF,TGTGCCAGCAGCTCCCTGTCCGTCACCTGGGACTTC
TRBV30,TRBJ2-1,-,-,CVLVVSYNEQFF,TGTGTCCTAGTAGTCTCCTACAATGAGCAGTTCTTC
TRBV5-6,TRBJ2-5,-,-,CASKISGTGQETQYF,TGTGCCAGCAAAATCTCCGGGACTGGCCAAGAGACCCAGTACTTC
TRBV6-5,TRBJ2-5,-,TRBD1,CASSLQGERETQYF,TGTGCCAGCAGTTTACAGGGGGAGCGGGAGACCCAGTACTTC
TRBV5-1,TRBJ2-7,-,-,CASRRQDSYEQYF,TGCGCCAGCCGGCGACAGGACTCCTACGAGCAGTACTTC
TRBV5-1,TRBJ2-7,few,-,CASSLGRALKNEQYF,TGCGCCAGCAGCTTGGGTCGGGCCCTTAAGAACGAGCAGTACTTC
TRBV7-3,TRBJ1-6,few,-,CASSSHNVPGVSRSPLHF,TGTGCCAGCAGCTCTCATAATGTCCCAGGGGTATCGCGTTCACCCCTCCACTTT
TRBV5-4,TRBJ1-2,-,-,CASSLALAGSLTGYTF,TGTGCCAGCAGCTTGGCCCTGGCAGGGAGCTTGACGGGCTACACCTTC
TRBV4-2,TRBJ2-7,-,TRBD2,CASSQGTGGSGGTYEQYF,TGTGCCAGCAGCCAAGGGACGGGGGGCAGCGGGGGGACCTACGAGCAGTACTTC
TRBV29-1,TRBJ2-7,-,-,CSVSRGWSYEQYF,TGCAGCGTTTCCAGGGGATGGTCCTACGAGCAGTACTTC
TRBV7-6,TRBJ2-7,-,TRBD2,CASSPLAAYEQYF,TGTGCCAGCAGCCCCCTAGCGGCCTACGAGCAGTACTTC
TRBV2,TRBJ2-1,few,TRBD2,CASGTSGYNEQFF,TGTGCCAGCGGGACTAGCGGTTACAATGAGCAGTTCTTC
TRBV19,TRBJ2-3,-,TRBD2,CASSIGGGFSSDTQYF,TGTGCCAGTAGTATAGGGGGGGGATTTAGCTCAGATACGCAGTATTTT
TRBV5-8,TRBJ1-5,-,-,CASSRERTGSGPQHF,TGTGCCAGCAGCCGGGAGAGGACGGGGTCTGGGCCCCAGCATTTT
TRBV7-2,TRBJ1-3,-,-,CASSLGLGTADSGNTIYF,TGTGCCAGCAGCTTGGGCCTCGGGACGGCTGACTCTGGAAACACCATATATTTT
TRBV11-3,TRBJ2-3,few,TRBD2,CASSLPPLAGGLGGTQYF,TGTGCCAGCAGCTTACCCCCCCTAGCGGGAGGGTTGGGGGGGACGCAGTATTTT
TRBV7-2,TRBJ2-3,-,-,CASSLVPLSTDTQYF,TGTGCCAGCAGCTTAGTCCCTCTGAGCACAGATACGCAGTATTTT
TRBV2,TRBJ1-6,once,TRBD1,CASSRSGGGNSPLHF,TGTGCCAGCAGCCGTTCAGGGGGCGGAAATTCACCCCTCCACTTT
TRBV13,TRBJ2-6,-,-,CASSLQAKAAPGANVLTF,TGTGCCAGCAGCCTACAGGCGAAGGCAGCCCCTGGGGCCAACGTCCTGACTTTC
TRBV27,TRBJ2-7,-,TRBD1,CASRKQGGSYEQYF,TGTGCCAGCAGGAAACAGGGGGGATCCTACGAGCAGTACTTC
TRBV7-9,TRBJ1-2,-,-,CASSFLGENGYTF,TGTGCCAGCAGCTTCCTCGGGGAGAATGGCTACACCTTC
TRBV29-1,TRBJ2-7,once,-,CSVRTDAYEQYF,TGCAGCGTCCGGACTGACGCCTACGAGCAGTACTTC
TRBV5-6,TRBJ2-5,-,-,CASSRPGETQYF,TGTGCCAGCAGCCGCCCGGGGGAGACCCAGTACTTC
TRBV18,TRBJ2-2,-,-,CASSRAGRTGELFF,TGTGCCAGCTCGCGGGCCGGTCGTACCGGGGAGCTGTTTTTT
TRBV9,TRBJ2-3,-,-,CASSPIMRASTDTQYF,TGTGCCAGCAGCCCGATCATGCGGGCTAGCACAGATACGCAGTATTTT
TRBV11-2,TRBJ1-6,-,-,CASSTGTLGNSPLHF,TGTGCCAGCAGCACCGGGACACTGGGAAATTCACCCCTCCACTTT
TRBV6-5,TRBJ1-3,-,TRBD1,CASRHTGGTGNTIYF,TGTGCCAGCAGGCACACAGGGGGCACTGGAAACACCATATATTTT
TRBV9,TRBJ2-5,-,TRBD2,CASSVGLAGGETQYF,TGTGCCAGCAGCGTAGGTCTAGCGGGGGGTGAGACCCAGTACTTC
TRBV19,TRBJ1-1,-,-,CASSYSGTRDTEAFF,TGTGCCAGTAGCTACTCCGGCACAAGGGACACTGAAGCTTTCTTT
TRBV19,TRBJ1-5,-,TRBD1,CASTSTDRGNQPQHF,TGTGCCAGTACCTCAACGGACAGGGGCAATCAGCCCCAGCATTTT